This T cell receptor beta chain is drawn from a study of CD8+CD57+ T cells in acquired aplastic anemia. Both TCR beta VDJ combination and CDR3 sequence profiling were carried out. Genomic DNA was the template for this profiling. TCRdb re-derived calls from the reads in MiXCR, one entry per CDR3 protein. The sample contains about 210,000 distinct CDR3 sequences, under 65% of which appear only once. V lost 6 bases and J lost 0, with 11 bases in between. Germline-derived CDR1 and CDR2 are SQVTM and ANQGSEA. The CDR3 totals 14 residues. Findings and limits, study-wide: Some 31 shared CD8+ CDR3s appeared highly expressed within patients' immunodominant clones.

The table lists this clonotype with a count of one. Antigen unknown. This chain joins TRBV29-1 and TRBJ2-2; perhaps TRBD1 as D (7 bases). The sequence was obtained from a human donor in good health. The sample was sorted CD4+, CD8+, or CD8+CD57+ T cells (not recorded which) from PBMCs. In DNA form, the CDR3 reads TGCAGCGTGCGGGGACAGACGAACACCGGGGAGCTGTTTTTT. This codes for CSVRGQTNTGELFF.